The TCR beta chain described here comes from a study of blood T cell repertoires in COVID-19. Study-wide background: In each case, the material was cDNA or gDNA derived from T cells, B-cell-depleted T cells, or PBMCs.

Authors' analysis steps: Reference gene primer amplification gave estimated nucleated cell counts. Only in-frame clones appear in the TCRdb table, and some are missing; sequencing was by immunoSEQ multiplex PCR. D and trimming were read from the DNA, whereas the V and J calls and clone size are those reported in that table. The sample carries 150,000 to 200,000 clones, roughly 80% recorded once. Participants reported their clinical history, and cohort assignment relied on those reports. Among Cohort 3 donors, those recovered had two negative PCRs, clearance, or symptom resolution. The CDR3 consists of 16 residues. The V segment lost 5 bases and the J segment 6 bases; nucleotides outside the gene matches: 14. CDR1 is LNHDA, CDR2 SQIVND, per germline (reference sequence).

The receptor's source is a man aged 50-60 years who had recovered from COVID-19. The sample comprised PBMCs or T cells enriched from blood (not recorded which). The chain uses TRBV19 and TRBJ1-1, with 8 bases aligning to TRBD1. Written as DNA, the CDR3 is TGTGCCAGTAGTCTCGGACAGGGAGCTGGGGTCTCTGAAGCTTTCTTT. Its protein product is CASSLGQGAGVSEAFF.